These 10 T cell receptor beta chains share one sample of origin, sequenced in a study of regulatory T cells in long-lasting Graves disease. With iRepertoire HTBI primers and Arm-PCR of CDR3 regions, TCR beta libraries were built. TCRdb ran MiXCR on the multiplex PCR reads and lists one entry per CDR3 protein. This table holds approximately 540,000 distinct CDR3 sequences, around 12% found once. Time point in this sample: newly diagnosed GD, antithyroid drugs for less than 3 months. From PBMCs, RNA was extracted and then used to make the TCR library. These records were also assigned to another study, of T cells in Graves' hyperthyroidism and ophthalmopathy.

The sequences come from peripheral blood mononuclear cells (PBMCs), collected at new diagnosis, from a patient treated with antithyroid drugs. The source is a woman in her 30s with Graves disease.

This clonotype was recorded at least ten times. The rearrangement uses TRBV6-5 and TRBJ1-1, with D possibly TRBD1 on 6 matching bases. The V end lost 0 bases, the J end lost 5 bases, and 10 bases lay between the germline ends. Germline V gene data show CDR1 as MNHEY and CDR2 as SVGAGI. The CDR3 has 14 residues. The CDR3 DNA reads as TGTGCCAGCAGTTACTCCCGGACAGTTACTGAAGCTTTCTTT. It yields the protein CASSYSRTVTEAFF.

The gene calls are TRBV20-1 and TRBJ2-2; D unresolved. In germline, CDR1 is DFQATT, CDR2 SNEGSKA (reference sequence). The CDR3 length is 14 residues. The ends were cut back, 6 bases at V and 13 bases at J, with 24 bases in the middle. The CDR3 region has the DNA TGCAGTGCGCCAAGCCTCCGGGTCCCGAGTCGGCTGTTTTTT. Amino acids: CSAPSLRVPSRLFF.

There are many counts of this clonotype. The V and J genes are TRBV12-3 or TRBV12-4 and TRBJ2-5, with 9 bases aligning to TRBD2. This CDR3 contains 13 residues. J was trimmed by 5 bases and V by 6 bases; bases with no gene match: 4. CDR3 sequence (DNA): TGTGCCAGCAGGCTAGCGGGGTCGGAGACCCAGTACTTC. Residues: CASRLAGSETQYF.

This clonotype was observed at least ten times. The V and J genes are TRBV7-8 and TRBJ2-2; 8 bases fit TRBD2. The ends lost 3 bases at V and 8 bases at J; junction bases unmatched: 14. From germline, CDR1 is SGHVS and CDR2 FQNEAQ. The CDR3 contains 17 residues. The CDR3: CASSFIAGHPVLGELFF. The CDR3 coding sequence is TGTGCCAGCAGCTTTATAGCGGGACACCCCGTTTTGGGGGAGCTGTTTTTT.

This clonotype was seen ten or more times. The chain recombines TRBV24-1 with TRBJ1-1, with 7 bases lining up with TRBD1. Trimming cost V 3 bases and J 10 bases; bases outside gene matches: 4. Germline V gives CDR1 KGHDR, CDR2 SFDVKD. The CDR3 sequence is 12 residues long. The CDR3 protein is CATSDRQGGAFF. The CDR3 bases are TGTGCCACCAGTGATCGACAGGGAGGAGCTTTCTTT.

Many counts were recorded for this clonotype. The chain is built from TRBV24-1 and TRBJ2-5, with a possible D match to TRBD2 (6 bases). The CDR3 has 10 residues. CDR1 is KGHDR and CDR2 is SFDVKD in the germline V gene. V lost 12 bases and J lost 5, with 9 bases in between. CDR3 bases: TGTGCCGCTAGCGCGGAGACCCAGTACTTC. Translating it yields CAASAETQYF.

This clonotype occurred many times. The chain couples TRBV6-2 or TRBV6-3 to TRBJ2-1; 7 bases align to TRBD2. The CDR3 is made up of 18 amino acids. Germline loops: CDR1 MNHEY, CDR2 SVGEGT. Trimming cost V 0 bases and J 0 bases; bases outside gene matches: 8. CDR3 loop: CASSYSASGLSSYNEQFF. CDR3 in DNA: TGTGCCAGCAGTTACTCCGCTAGCGGTCTGAGCTCCTACAATGAGCAGTTCTTC.

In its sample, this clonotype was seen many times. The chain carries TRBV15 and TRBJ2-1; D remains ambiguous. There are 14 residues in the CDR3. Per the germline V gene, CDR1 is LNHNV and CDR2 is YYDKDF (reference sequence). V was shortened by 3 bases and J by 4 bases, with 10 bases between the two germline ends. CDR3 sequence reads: CATSRVTGYNEQFF. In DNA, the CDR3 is TGTGCCACCAGCAGGGTTACTGGATACAATGAGCAGTTCTTC.

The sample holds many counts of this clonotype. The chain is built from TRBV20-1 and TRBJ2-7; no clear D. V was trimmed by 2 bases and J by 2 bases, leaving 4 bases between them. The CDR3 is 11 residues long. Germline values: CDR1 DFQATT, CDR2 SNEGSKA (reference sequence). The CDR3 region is CSARTTYEQYF. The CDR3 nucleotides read TGCAGTGCTAGAACAACCTACGAGCAGTACTTC.

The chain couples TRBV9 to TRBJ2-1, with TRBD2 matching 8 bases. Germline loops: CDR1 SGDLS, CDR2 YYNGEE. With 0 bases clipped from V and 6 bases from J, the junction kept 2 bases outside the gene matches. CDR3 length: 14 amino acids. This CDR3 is CASSVAGGVNEQFF. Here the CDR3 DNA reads TGTGCCAGCAGCGTAGCGGGAGGGGTCAATGAGCAGTTCTTC.